This T cell receptor beta chain was sequenced for a study of T-cell reconstitution after alpha-beta-depleted transplantation in children. The CDR3 is 13 amino acids. CDR1 and CDR2 (germline): SGDLS, YYNGEE. V was pared by 3 bases and J by 2 bases, with 8 bases between. The TCRbeta library incorporated unique molecular identifiers. One entry per CDR3 protein, called by TCRdb with MiXCR from the PCR reads. The repertoire holds about 610,000 distinct CDR3 sequences, with approximately 10% as singletons. In this sample, this clonotype turned up a few times. The source is a human donor who donated a stem cell graft to a child with acute myeloid leukemia. Specimen: PBMCs from the stem cell graft donor, collected from the stem cell graft. The rearrangement links TRBV9 to TRBJ2-5; D is possibly TRBD2 (6 bases). The CDR3 reads CASSAGLQETQYF. CDR3 in DNA: TGTGCCAGCAGCGCGGGACTTCAAGAGACCCAGTACTTC.